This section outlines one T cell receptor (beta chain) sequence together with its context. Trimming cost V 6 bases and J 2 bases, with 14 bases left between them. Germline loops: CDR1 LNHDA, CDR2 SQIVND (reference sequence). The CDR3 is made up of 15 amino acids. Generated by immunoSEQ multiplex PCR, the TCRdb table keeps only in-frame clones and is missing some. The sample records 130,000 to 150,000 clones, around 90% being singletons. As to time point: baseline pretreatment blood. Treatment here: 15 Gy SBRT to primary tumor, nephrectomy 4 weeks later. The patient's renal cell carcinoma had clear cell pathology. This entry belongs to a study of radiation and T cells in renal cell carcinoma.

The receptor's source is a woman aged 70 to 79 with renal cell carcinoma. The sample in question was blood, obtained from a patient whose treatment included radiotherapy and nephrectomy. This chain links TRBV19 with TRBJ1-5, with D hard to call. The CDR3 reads CASRTTPRGNQPQHF. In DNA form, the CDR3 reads TGTGCCAGTAGAACTACACCTCGGGGCAATCAGCCCCAGCATTTT.